Listed here are 27 T cell receptor beta chains from one sample, sequenced in a study of regulatory T cells in long-lasting Graves disease. To make TCR beta libraries, researchers used iRepertoire HTBI primers and Arm-PCR of CDR3 regions. In TCRdb, the multiplex PCR reads were re-called with MiXCR into one record per CDR3 protein. The sample holds hundreds of thousands of distinct CDR3 sequences; around 15% are singletons and the top ten take around 18%. Time point indicated: newly diagnosed GD, antithyroid drugs for less than 3 months. There was RNA extracted from PBMCs, and the TCR library was made from it. These records were also assigned to another study, of T cells in Graves' hyperthyroidism and ophthalmopathy.

Sequences were derived from peripheral blood mononuclear cells (PBMCs), sampled at new diagnosis, from a patient treated with antithyroid drugs. The origin of the receptors is a woman in her 30s with Graves disease.

The V call is TRBV2, the J call TRBJ2-5, with D perhaps given as TRBD1 or TRBD2 (6 bases each). The better agreement between TRBJ2-1 and the DNA end casts doubt on the J call. The CDR3 length is 14 residues. The V gene's germline CDR1 is SNHLY and CDR2 FYNNEI. The CDR3 DNA follows: TGTGCCAGCAGTGAGAAACGGGGGCGGAATGAGCAGTTCTTC. Translating it yields CASSEKRGRNEQFF.

CDR3 DNA: TGTGCCAGCAAGTTGGCAGGTTCCTACGAGCAGTACTTC. Amino acids: CASKLAGSYEQYF. The chain has TRBV28 and TRBJ2-7; the D is unclear. CDR3 size: 13 residues. V lost 7 bases, J lost 1 base, and 11 bases lay in between. Germline-derived CDR1 and CDR2 are MDHEN and SYDVKM.

This clonotype showed up many times. V and J are TRBV12-3 or TRBV12-4 and TRBJ2-7; 7 bases align to TRBD1. CDR3 length: 14 residues. J was trimmed by 0 bases and V by 7 bases; bases with no gene match: 6. The CDR3 reads CASTRDSGSYEQYF. The CDR3 nucleotides read TGTGCCAGCACCCGGGACAGCGGCTCCTACGAGCAGTACTTC.

The CDR3 is CSVTPGGQETQYF. The CDR3 DNA sequence: TGCAGCGTTACGCCAGGGGGGCAAGAGACCCAGTACTTC. V usage is TRBV29-1 and J usage is TRBJ2-5; TRBD1 might be the D (7 bases). V lost 5 bases, J lost 2 bases, and 12 bases lay in between. The CDR3 consists of 13 residues. The germline gives CDR1 SQVTM, CDR2 ANQGSEA.

This clonotype was seen ten or more times. The CDR3, as DNA: TGTGCCAGCTCGGGACAGCGGGCTTTCTTT. Protein sequence: CASSGQRAFF. This chain links TRBV28 with TRBJ1-1; 7 bases line up with TRBD1. Germline V gene lookup returns CDR1 MDHEN and CDR2 SYDVKM. Trimming removed 8 bases from V and 11 bases from J; junction bases left unmatched: 5. The length of the CDR3 is 10 residues.

This clonotype was seen ten or more times. V and J are TRBV28 and TRBJ2-7, with TRBD1 matching 7 bases. The CDR3 runs to 14 residues. CDR1 is MDHEN and CDR2 is SYDVKM in the germline V gene. V was pared by 5 bases and J by 3 bases, with 7 bases of the junction left unmatched. The CDR3 loop is CASSRQGRNYEQYF. The CDR3 DNA follows: TGTGCCAGCAGTCGACAGGGTCGGAACTACGAGCAGTACTTC.

This sequence joins TRBV7-2 and TRBJ2-7; TRBD1 matches 7 bases. The trim removed 2 bases at V and 3 bases at J, leaving 7 bases unmatched. The CDR3 contains 15 residues. The germline V gene has CDR1 SGHTA and CDR2 FQGNSA. The CDR3 sequence: CASSLTDRLNYEQYF. For the CDR3, the DNA is TGTGCCAGCAGCTTAACGGACAGGCTTAACTACGAGCAGTACTTC.

About this clonotype itself: This clone may be a read error of a much larger clone one base away. In DNA form, the CDR3 reads TGTGCCAGCAGGTCTTTTAGCGCGAGATCCTACAATGAGCAGTACTTC. It translates to CASRSFSARSYNEQYF. The rearrangement uses TRBV28 and TRBJ2-7; TRBD2 is a possible D gene (5 bases). The CDR3 has 16 amino acids. V lost 6 bases and J lost 7, with 25 bases in between. CDR1 MDHEN and CDR2 SYDVKM come from the germline V gene.

This clonotype has more than one count but fewer than ten. J is TRBJ1-1 and V is TRBV18, with a weak D call TRBD1 (6 bases). The CDR3 length is 14 residues. The V gene's germline CDR1 is KGHSH and CDR2 LQKENI. Trimming pared 5 bases from V and 2 bases from J, leaving 12 bases between. This CDR3 is CASSVNGGNTEAFF. The DNA for the CDR3 is TGTGCCAGCTCAGTAAACGGGGGCAACACTGAAGCTTTCTTT.

This clonotype was observed at least ten times. V gene TRBV5-1 combines with J gene TRBJ2-2; D perhaps matches TRBD2 (6 bases). With 0 bases removed from V and 7 bases from J, the gap between germline ends came to 10 bases. The CDR3 runs 14 residues. The germline CDR1 and CDR2 sequences are SGHRS and YFSETQ. The CDR3 protein is CASSLGRRDGELFF. CDR3 sequence (DNA): TGCGCCAGCAGCTTGGGGCGGAGGGACGGGGAGCTGTTTTTT.

This clonotype appeared many times. The gene calls are TRBV3-1 and TRBJ2-1; TRBD2 is a possible D gene (5 bases). The CDR3 runs to 16 residues. Trimming cost V 0 bases and J 0 bases, with 9 bases left between them. Germline V lookup: CDR1 LGHDT, CDR2 YNNKEL (reference sequence). The CDR3 region has the DNA TGTGCCAGCAGCCAAGAAAGCGGCTACTCCTACAATGAGCAGTTCTTC. Translated: CASSQESGYSYNEQFF.

This clonotype was counted ten times or more. The chain recombines TRBV6-2 or TRBV6-3 with TRBJ2-3, with a possible D match to TRBD2 (5 bases). Germline V CDR1 and CDR2: MNHEY, SVGEGT. The CDR3 totals 16 residues. With 0 bases removed from V and 2 bases from J, the gap between germline ends came to 12 bases. CDR3 in DNA: TGTGCCAGCAGTTACTCCCGGGAAGACCCCACAGATACGCAGTATTTT. This gives the protein CASSYSREDPTDTQYF.

J is TRBJ2-1 and V is TRBV6-1; 10 nucleotides align to TRBD2. The germline V gene encodes CDR1 MNHNS and CDR2 SASEGT. CDR3 length: 15 amino acids. J lost 9 bases, V lost 2 bases, and 7 bases had no gene match. The chain's CDR3 is CASSEMLAGVLEQFF. In DNA form, the CDR3 reads TGTGCCAGCAGTGAAATGCTAGCGGGAGTCCTTGAGCAGTTCTTC.

This clonotype was seen repeatedly, ten times or more. The chain recombines TRBV2 with TRBJ1-1; possibly TRBD1 for D (5 bases). This CDR3 has 13 residues. Trimming shortened V by 8 bases and J by 5 bases, and 15 bases separated the two germline ends. Looked up from germline, CDR1 is SNHLY and CDR2 is FYNNEI. CDR3 DNA sequence: TGTGCCAGCCTTCGGGGCGGATGGACTGAAGCTTTCTTT. Translated, it gives CASLRGGWTEAFF. The entire variable domain, with the rest obtained from reference TRBV2 and TRBJ1-1, is as follows: EPEVTQTPSHQVTQMGQEVILRCVPISNHLYFYWYRQILGQKVEFLVSFYNNEISEKSEIFDDQFSVERPDGSNFTLKIRSTKLEDSAMYFCASLRGGWTEAFFGQGTRLTVV.

V gene TRBV4-1 combines with J gene TRBJ1-1; maybe TRBD1 (5 bases). This CDR3 comprises 17 residues. V lost 1 base and J lost 1, with 16 bases in between. CDR1 is MGHRA, CDR2 YSYEKL, per germline. The CDR3, as DNA: TGCGCCAGCAGCCAAGGCAACACGGGACTCTCGAACACTGAAGCTTTCTTT. Translation gives CASSQGNTGLSNTEAFF.

The chain has TRBV11-2 and TRBJ1-3; weak D call: TRBD1 (5 bases). V was shortened by 6 bases and J by 7 bases, with 25 bases between the two germline ends. Germline V gene data show CDR1 as SGHAT and CDR2 as FQNNGV. This CDR3 region has 17 residues. This CDR3 is CASRGFFEPRTFNTIYF. The CDR3 nucleotides are TGTGCCAGCAGGGGGTTTTTCGAACCAAGGACATTCAACACCATATATTTT.

The sample holds many counts of this clonotype. The chain joins TRBV7-8 to TRBJ2-7; D perhaps matches TRBD1 (5 bases). Trimming stripped 3 bases from V and 6 bases from J, with 15 bases between. Germline-derived CDR1 and CDR2 are SGHVS and FQNEAQ. This CDR3 spans 14 amino acids. CDR3 in DNA: TGTGCCAGCAGCTTCCAGGGTTTGGTGGGCGAGCAGTACTTC. This codes for CASSFQGLVGEQYF.

This clonotype was detected many times. The chain couples TRBV29-1 to TRBJ2-7; 8 bases line up with TRBD1. Per germline, CDR1 SQVTM and CDR2 ANQGSEA. There are 13 residues in the CDR3. With V trimmed by 4 bases and J by 5 bases, 7 bases remained unmatched. The CDR3 bases are TGCAGCGTTGGTCGGCAGGGGGCCAACGAGCAGTACTTC. It yields the protein CSVGRQGANEQYF.

This clonotype was observed a handful of times. The chain carries TRBV27 and TRBJ2-7; 8 positions agree with TRBD1. The CDR3 extends over 15 amino acids. Germline CDR1 MNHEY, CDR2 SMNVEV (reference sequence). The V segment lost 6 bases and the J segment 3 bases; nucleotides outside the gene matches: 10. The CDR3 DNA reads as TGTGCCAGCAGGCCTTATGGGACAGGTCTCTACGAGCAGTACTTC. Amino acids: CASRPYGTGLYEQYF.

The chain carries TRBV20-1 and TRBJ2-2, with 7 bases matching TRBD2. Per germline, CDR1 DFQATT and CDR2 SNEGSKA (reference sequence). With 2 bases clipped from V and 0 bases from J, the junction kept 6 bases outside the gene matches. The CDR3 is 16 amino acids. Written as DNA, the CDR3 is TGCAGTGCTAGACTAGCGGCCTCCGCGAACACCGGGGAGCTGTTTTTT. Protein sequence: CSARLAASANTGELFF.

In its sample, this clonotype was seen a few times. V usage is TRBV6-1 and J usage is TRBJ1-6, with D maybe TRBD1 (5 bases). Germline V gene lookup returns CDR1 MNHNS and CDR2 SASEGT. The V end was cut by 4 bases, the J end by 2 bases, with 12 bases between. The CDR3 runs to 16 residues. CDR3 protein: CASSGGDLTYNSPLHF. The CDR3 bases are TGTGCCAGCAGTGGAGGGGATCTGACCTATAATTCACCCCTCCACTTT.

Comment on this clonotype: The junction departs from the called germline gene at one end, perhaps through a read error. This chain links TRBV12-3 or TRBV12-4 with TRBJ1-1; D ambiguous. CDR3 length: 13 residues. CDR3 protein: CASCLTENTEAFF. As DNA, the CDR3 is TGTGCCAGCTGTTTGACTGAAAACACTGAAGCTTTCTTT.

The rearrangement uses TRBV19 and TRBJ2-1; 12 nucleotides align to TRBD2. In germline, CDR1 is LNHDA, CDR2 SQIVND (reference sequence). V shed 1 base, J shed 2 bases, and the junction held 0 bases outside the gene matches. CDR3 length equals 16 residues. CDR3 residues: CASSIGTSGTYNEQFF. DNA for the CDR3: TGTGCCAGTAGTATAGGGACTAGCGGGACCTACAATGAGCAGTTCTTC.

This clonotype has only a few counts. This chain links TRBV6-9 with TRBJ2-5, with D perhaps TRBD2 (5 bases). Trimming pared 2 bases from V and 2 bases from J, leaving 12 bases between. Germline CDR1 and CDR2: MNHGY and SVAAGI. CDR3 length: 15 residues. CDR3 sequence: CASSYLAGGQETQYF. The CDR3 DNA follows: TGTGCCAGCAGTTATCTTGCAGGCGGGCAAGAGACCCAGTACTTC.

The chain uses TRBV5-1 and TRBJ1-5; TRBD1 might be the D (6 bases). Trimming stripped 5 bases from V and 2 bases from J, with 14 bases between. Germline V gives CDR1 SGHRS, CDR2 YFSETQ. The CDR3 has 15 residues. As DNA, the CDR3 is TGCGCCAGCAGTGTTTCAGGGGTAGGCAATCAGCCCCAGCATTTT. Translation: CASSVSGVGNQPQHF.

This clonotype was seen at least ten times. This chain connects TRBV20-1 to TRBJ1-1; D possibly corresponds to TRBD1 (5 bases). CDR1 is DFQATT, CDR2 SNEGSKA, per germline (reference sequence). The CDR3 spans 13 residues. V was trimmed by 4 bases and J by 0 bases, leaving 9 bases between them. The CDR3 nucleotides read TGCAGTGCTAAGGGACCGATGAACACTGAAGCTTTCTTT. It is translated as CSAKGPMNTEAFF.

This clonotype has only a few counts. This chain uses TRBV19 with TRBJ2-6; 11 bases align to TRBD2. The CDR3 length is 17 residues. Per the germline V gene, CDR1 is LNHDA and CDR2 is SQIVND (reference sequence). V was clipped by 1 base and J by 2 bases; unmatched bases: 1. CDR3 bases: TGTGCCAGTAGTATAGCTAGCGGGAGGACTGGGGCCAACGTCCTGACTTTC. Protein product: CASSIASGRTGANVLTF.